This TCR beta chain comes out of a study of blood T cell repertoires in COVID-19. CDR3 length: 15 residues. Trimming removed 1 base from V and 3 bases from J; junction bases left unmatched: 6. CDR1 is SGHVS and CDR2 is FNYEAQ in the germline V gene. This table comes from immunoSEQ multiplex PCR, and its TCRdb copy is limited to in-frame clones, with some not included. The data show about 75,000 clones, 85% to 90% seen once. The specimen was peripheral blood. The clonotype was recovered from a human donor in a cohort sampled during active COVID-19. The chain couples TRBV7-6 to TRBJ2-7; 7 bases are shared with TRBD1. CDR3 residues: CASSLDRAGGYEQYF. The CDR3 DNA follows: TGTGCCAGCAGCTTAGATCGGGCAGGGGGCTACGAGCAGTACTTC.